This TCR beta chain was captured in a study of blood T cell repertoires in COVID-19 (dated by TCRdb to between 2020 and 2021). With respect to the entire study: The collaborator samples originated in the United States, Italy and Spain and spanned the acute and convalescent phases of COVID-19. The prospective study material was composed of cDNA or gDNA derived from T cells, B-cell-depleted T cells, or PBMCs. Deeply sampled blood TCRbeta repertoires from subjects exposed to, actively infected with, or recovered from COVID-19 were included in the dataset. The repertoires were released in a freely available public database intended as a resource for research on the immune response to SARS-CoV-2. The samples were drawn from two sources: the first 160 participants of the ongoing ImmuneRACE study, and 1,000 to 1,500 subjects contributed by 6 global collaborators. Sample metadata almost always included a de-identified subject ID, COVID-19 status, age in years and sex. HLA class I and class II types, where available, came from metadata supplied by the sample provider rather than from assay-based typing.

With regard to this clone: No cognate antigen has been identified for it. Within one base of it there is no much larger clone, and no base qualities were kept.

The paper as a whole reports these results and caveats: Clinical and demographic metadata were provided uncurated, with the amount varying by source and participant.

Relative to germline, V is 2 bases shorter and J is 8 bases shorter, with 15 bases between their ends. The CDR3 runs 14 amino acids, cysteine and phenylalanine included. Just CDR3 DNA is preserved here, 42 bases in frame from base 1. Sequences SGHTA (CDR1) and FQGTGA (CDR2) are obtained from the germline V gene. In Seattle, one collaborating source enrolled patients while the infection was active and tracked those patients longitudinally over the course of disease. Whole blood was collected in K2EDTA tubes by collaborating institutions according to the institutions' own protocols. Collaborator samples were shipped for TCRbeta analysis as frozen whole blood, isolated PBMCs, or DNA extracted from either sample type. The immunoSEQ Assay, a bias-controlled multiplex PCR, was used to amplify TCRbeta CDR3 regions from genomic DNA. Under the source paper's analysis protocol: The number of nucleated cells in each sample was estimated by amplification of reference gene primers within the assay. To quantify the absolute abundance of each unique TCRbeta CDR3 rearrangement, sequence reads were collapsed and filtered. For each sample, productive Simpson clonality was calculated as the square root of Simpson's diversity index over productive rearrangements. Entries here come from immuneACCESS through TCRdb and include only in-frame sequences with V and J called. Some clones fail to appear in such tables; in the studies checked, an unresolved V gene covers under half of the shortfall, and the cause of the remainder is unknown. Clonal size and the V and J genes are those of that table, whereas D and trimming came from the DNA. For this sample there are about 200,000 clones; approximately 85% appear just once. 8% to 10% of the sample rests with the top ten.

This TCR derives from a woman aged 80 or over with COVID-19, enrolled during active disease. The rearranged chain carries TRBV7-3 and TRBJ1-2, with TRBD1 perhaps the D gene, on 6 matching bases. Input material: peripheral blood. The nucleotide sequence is TGTGCCAGCAGCTTAGGTGGGGGGGCTGAGGGCTACACCTTC. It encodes CASSLGGGAEGYTF.